This TCR beta chain was captured in a study of monozygotic twins with inflammatory bowel disease (dated by TCRdb to 2018 to 2020). The study in broad terms: In total, 30 or so monozygotic twin pairs made up the full study: 19 Danish pairs, all IBD-discordant, plus nine German pairs, of which four were IBD-concordant and five were IBD-discordant. Each individual had, on average, about 151 000 unique TCRalpha sequences and 181 000 unique TCRbeta sequences available for analysis. Within discordant pairs, disease-associated traits were sought mainly by comparing IBD patients with their genetically identical healthy co-twins.

CDR1 and CDR2 are read off the germline V gene (reference sequence) as DFQATT and SNEGSKA. The CDR3 starts with the cysteine, ends with the phenylalanine, and has 14 residues. No nucleotide data were recorded. A roughly 2.7 ml peripheral blood sample was drawn into PAXgene tubes per donor and stored at -80°C. Without T cell sorting, total RNA was isolated from whole blood using the PAXgene blood miRNA kit on an automated QIAcube. Peripheral blood from monozygotic twin pairs, either concordant or discordant for inflammatory bowel disease, underwent deep TCRalpha and TCRbeta repertoire profiling that used unique molecular barcoding. Smoking habits were recorded for all twin pairs, and each individual was classified as a current, former or never smoker. As to this clonotype: The target of this receptor is not known.

Study-wide conclusions, independent of this receptor: Measured by the inverse Simpson index, TCRbeta repertoire diversity was lower in IBD patients than in their healthy co-twins. The results gave no support for a single strong signal or clonotype linked to IBD. Repertoire similarity did not differ between concordant and discordant twins, possibly due to limited statistical power. Compared with healthy twins, IBD patients shared fewer clonotypes with other individuals, and the difference was most pronounced in patients with signs of disease activity. Different T cell subtypes could not be distinguished in the analysis. Differing immunosuppressive treatments among patients may have added background noise and inter-individual variability to the repertoires.

Library construction relied on 5' RACE. The input for every TCR library was around 4,000 ng of total RNA. For each sample, cDNA synthesis was carried out in eight separate reactions using SMARTScribe reverse transcriptase. During cDNA synthesis, unique molecular identifiers containing a 6-nucleotide sample barcode were introduced by template switching. Two nested PCRs of 16 and 9 cycles amplified the TCRalpha and TCRbeta cDNA, and bead purification followed each PCR. Before amplification, the cDNA was treated with uracil DNA-glycosylase and purified using the QIAquick PCR purification kit. In the second PCR, Illumina TruSeq-compatible adapters and sample-specific barcodes were added. TapeStation and Qubit were used to check library quality and concentration, and around 5.3 ng of each library was pooled. Sequencing of the pooled libraries was done on an Illumina HiSeq2500 single-index Rapid Run using custom sequencing primers and 2 x 100 bp reads. As for how the authors treated the data: PCR and sequencing errors were corrected by UMI-based consensus assembly using MiGEC version 1.2.6. V(D)J alignment, clonotype assembly and CDR3 extraction were performed with MiXCR version 2.1.1. Normalisation of gene usage, clonotype sharing and MAIT/NKT TCR abundance was achieved by analysing the top 1000, 10 000 and 20 000 clonotypes per sample. After downsampling to 27 000 UMIs, diversity was calculated as the inverse Simpson index using the vegan R package. Paired Mann-Whitney U tests were applied to discordant twin pairs, and Benjamini-Hochberg correction was used for multiple testing. After the reads were reprocessed by TCRdb, one entry was made per CDR3 protein sequence, with no DNA. The V and J calls, along with clone size, are taken from TCRdb and not from the paper's own processing. This specimen's table enumerates about 140,000 distinct CDR3 sequences. The biggest ten clones account for 2% to 3% of the sample.

Material: blood. The sequence is built from TRBV20-1 and TRBJ2-5. The clonotype originates from a human donor with ulcerative colitis or Crohn's disease, or a healthy co-twin of an affected twin (not recorded which). This receptor has the CDR3 CSGRNLKSQETQYF.